A single TCR beta chain is shown here with its context. Its antigen remains unknown. This sample is drawn from a study of T cell responses to AZD1222 COVID-19 vaccine. Regarding the study as a whole: Clonal diversity may have been underestimated in mostly white British donors.

Deletions cut 6 bases from V and 3 bases from J, with 12 bases between. This CDR3 is 13 amino acids long. Germline lookup yields CDR1 KGHSH and CDR2 LQKENI. The protocol was immunoSEQ multiplex PCR, while the TCRdb copy is restricted to in-frame clones and leaves out a portion. The sample includes approximately 150,000 clones, just over 90% of them seen just once. The chain links TRBV18 to TRBJ2-7; D may correspond to TRBD1 or TRBD2 (6 bases each). The material was peripheral blood, obtained on day 0 of AZD1222 vaccination. The origin of this receptor is an adult in good health. In DNA form, the CDR3 reads TGTGCCAGCTCCCACGGGGGCAACTACGAGCAGTACTTC. Translation: CASSHGGNYEQYF.